This record covers a single TCR beta chain. No antigen is known for it. The data were obtained in a study of T cell responses to AZD1222 COVID-19 vaccine. Whole-study results and caveats: Baseline serostatus was positive in only a handful of AZD1222 recipients. Reportedly, nearly half of unique spike TCRs recognized epitopes outside B.1.351/B.1.1.7 mutations. Most donors were white British, females outnumbered males, and clonal diversity was possibly underestimated.

The CDR3 extends over 12 amino acids. V lost 3 bases and J lost 3, with 5 bases in between. Germline CDR1 is MDHEN and CDR2 is SYDVKM. Sequencing was performed with immunoSEQ multiplex PCR; in TCRdb, only in-frame clones are kept and a portion is missing. The sample has approximately 150,000 clones, about 90% seen once. Source: peripheral blood, taken 28 days after the second dose of the MenACWY control vaccine. This sequence originates from an adult who received the MenACWY meningococcal vaccine as a control. The chain employs TRBV28 and TRBJ1-2; D unresolved. The CDR3 DNA is TGTGCCAGCAGTTTGCGGGACTATGGCTACACCTTC. It yields the protein CASSLRDYGYTF.